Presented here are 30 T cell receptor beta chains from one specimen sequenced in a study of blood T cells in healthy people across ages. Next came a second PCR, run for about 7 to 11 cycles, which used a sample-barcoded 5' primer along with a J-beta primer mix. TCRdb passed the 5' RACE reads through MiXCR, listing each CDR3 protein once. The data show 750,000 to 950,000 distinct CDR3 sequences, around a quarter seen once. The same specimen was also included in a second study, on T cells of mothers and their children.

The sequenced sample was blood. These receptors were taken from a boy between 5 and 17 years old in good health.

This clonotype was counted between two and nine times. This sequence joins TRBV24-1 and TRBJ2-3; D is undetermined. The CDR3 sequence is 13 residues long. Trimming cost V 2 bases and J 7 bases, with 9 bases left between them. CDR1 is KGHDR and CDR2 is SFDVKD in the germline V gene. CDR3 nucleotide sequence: TGTGCCACCAGTGATTCTGATAGACATACGCAGTATTTT. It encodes CATSDSDRHTQYF.

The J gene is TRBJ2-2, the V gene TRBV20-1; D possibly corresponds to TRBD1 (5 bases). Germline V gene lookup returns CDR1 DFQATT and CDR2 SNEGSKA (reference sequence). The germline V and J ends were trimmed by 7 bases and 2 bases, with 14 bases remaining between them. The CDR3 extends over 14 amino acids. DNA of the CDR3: TGCAGTGGCCTTGACAGTGATAACACCGGGGAGCTGTTTTTT. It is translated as CSGLDSDNTGELFF.

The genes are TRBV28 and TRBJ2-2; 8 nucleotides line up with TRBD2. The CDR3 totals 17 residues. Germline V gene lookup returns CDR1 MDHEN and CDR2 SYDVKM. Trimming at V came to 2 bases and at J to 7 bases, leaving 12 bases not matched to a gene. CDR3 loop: CASSLTAAGAGGGELFF. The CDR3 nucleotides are TGTGCCAGCAGTTTAACCGCCGCAGGGGCGGGAGGCGGGGAGCTGTTTTTT.

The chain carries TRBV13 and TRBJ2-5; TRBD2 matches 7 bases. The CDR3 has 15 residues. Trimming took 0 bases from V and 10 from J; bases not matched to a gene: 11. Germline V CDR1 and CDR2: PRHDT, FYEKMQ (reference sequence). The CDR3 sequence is CASSLGEGGPQIQYF. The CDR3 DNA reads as TGTGCCAGCAGCTTAGGGGAGGGAGGGCCTCAAATCCAGTACTTC.

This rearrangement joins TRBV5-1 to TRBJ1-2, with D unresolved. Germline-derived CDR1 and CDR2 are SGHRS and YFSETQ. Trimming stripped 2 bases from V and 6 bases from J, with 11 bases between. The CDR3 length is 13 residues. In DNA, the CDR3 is TGCGCCAGCAGCTTTAGGACGCGGGATGGCTACACCTTC. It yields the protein CASSFRTRDGYTF.

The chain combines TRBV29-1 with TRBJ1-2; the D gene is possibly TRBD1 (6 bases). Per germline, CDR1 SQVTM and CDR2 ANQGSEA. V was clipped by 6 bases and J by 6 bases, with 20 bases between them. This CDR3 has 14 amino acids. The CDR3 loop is CSVQARGATHGYTF. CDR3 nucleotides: TGCAGCGTCCAAGCCAGGGGCGCGACCCATGGCTACACCTTC.

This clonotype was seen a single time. CDR3 sequence: CSARPGSGASNQPQHF. The CDR3 DNA is TGCAGTGCTAGACCTGGGTCCGGGGCCAGCAATCAGCCCCAGCATTTT. The chain uses TRBV20-1 and TRBJ1-5, with a weak D call TRBD1 (5 bases). The ends were cut back, 2 bases at V and 1 base at J, with 15 bases in the middle. This CDR3 has 16 residues. Germline V gene sequence: CDR1 DFQATT, CDR2 SNEGSKA (reference sequence).

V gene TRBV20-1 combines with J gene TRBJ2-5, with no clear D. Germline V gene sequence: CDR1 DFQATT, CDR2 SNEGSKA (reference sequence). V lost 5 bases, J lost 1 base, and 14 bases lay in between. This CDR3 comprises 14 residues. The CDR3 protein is CSAFRATSQETQYF. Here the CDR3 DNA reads TGCAGTGCTTTCCGGGCTACGTCCCAAGAGACCCAGTACTTC.

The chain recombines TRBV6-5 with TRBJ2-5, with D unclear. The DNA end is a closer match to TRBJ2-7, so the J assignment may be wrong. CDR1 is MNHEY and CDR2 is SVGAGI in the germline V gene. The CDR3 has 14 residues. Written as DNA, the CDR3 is TGTGCCAGCAGTTACTCAGGTCTCGTAGCCGAGCAGTACTTC. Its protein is CASSYSGLVAEQYF.

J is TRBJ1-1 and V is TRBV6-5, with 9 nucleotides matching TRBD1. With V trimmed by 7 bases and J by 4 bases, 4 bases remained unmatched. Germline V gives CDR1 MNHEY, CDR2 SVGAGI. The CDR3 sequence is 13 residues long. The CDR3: CASKLTGGTEAFF. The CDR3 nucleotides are TGTGCCAGCAAGTTGACAGGGGGCACTGAAGCTTTCTTT.

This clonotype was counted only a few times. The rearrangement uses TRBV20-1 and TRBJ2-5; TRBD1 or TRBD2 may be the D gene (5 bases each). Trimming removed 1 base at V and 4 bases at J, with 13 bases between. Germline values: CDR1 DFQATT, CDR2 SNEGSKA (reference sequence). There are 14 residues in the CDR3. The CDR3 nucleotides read TGCAGTGCTAGAGCCGACAGTGGGAGAGAGACCCAGTACTTC. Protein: CSARADSGRETQYF.

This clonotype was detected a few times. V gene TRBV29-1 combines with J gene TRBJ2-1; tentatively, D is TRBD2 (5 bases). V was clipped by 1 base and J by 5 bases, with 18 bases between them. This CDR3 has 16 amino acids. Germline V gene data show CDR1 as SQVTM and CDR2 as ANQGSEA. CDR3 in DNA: TGCAGCGTTGAAGGAGGACCGGGGAATAGGGACAATGAGCAGTTCTTC. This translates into CSVEGGPGNRDNEQFF.

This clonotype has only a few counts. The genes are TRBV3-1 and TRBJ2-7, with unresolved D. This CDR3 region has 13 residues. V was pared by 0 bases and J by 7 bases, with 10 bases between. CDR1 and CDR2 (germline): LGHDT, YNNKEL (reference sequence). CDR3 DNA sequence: TGTGCCAGCAGCCAAGATTGGGAAAGGGAGCAGTACTTC. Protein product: CASSQDWEREQYF.

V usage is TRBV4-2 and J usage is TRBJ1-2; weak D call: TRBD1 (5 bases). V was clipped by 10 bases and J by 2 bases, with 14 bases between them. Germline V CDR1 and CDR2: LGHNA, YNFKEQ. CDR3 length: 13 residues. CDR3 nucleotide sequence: TGTGCCAACGGAGTACAGGAGAACTATGGCTACACCTTC. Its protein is CANGVQENYGYTF.

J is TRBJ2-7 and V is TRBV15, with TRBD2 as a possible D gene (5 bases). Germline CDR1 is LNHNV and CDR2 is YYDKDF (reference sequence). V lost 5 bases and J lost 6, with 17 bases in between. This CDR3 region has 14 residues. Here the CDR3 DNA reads TGTGCCACCAGCCCGGAAGAGCTCGGAGGCGAGCAGTACTTC. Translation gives CATSPEELGGEQYF. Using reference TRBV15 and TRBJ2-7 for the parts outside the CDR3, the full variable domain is DAMVIQNPRYQVTQFGKPVTLSCSQTLNHNVMYWYQQKSSQAPKLLFHYYDKDFNNEADTPDNFQSRRPNTSFCFLDIRSPGLGDTAMYLCATSPEELGGEQYFGPGTRLTVT.

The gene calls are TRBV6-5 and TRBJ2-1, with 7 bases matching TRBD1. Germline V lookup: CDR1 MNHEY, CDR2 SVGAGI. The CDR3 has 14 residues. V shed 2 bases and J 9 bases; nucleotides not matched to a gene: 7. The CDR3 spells CASSYRQGFSEQFF. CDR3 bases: TGTGCCAGCAGTTACCGACAGGGTTTCAGTGAGCAGTTCTTC.

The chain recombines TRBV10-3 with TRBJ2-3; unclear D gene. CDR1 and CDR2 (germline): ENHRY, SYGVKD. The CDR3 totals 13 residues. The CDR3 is CATDGGRGDTQYF. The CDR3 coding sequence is TGTGCTACCGATGGTGGACGTGGGGATACGCAGTATTTT.

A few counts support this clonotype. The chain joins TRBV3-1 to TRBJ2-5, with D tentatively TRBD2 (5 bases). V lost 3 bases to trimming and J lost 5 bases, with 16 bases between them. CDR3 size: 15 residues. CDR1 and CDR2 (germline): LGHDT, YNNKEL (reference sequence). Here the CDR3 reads CASSQGRGIAETQYF. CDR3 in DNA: TGTGCCAGCAGCCAGGGGAGAGGGATCGCGGAGACCCAGTACTTC.

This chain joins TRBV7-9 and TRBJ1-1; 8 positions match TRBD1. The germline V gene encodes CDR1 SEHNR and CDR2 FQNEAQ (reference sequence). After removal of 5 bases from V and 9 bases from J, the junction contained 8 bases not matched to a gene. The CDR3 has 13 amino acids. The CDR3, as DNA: TGTGCCAGCAGCCCACACGACAGGGGACAAGCTTTCTTT. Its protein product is CASSPHDRGQAFF.

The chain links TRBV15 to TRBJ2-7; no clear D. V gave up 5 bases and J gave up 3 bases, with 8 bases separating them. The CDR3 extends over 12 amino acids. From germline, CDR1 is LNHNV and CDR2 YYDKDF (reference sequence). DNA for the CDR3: TGTGCCACCAGCCGCTCCGGCTACGAGCAGTACTTC. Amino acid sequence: CATSRSGYEQYF.

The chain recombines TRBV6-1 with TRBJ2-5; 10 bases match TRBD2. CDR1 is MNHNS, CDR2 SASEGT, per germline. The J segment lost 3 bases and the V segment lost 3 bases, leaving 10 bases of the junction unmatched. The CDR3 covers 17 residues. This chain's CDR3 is CASSEIAGGLYKETQYF. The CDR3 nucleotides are TGTGCCAGCAGTGAGATAGCGGGGGGCCTATATAAAGAGACCCAGTACTTC.

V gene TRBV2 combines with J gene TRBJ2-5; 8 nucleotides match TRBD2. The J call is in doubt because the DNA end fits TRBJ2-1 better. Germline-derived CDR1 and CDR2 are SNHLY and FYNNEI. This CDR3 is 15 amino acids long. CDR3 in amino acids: CASSDTGGAGNEQFF. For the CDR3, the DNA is TGTGCCAGCAGTGATACGGGGGGGGCAGGCAATGAGCAGTTCTTC.

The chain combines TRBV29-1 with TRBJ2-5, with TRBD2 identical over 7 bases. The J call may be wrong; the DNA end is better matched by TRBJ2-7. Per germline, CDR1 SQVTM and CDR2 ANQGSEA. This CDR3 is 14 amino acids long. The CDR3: CSVESPGGSYEQYF. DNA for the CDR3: TGCAGCGTTGAGAGTCCGGGGGGATCCTACGAGCAGTACTTC.

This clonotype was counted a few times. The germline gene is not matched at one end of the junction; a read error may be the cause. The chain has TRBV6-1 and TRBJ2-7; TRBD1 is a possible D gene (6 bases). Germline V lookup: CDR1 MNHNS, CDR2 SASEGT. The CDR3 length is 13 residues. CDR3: CASTAGVIYGQYF. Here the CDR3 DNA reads TGTGCCAGCACAGCAGGGGTTATATACGGGCAGTACTTC.

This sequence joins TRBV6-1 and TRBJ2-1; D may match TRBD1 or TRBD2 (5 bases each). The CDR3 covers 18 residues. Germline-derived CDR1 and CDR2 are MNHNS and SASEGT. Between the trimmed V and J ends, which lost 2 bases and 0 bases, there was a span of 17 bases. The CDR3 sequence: CASSERDRPGSSYNEQFF. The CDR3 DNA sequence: TGTGCCAGCAGTGAAAGGGACCGTCCCGGTAGCTCCTACAATGAGCAGTTCTTC.

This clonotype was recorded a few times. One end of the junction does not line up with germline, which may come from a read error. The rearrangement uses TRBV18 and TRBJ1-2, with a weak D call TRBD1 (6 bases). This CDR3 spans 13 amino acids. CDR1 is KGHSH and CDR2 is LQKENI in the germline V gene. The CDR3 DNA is TGTGCCAGCTCACCGGACAGCAACTATGGCTACGCCTTC. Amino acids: CASSPDSNYGYAF.

CDR3 DNA sequence: TGTGCCAGCAGTTTAGCGGTGGGATTGATAAGCATTCAGTACTTC. It is translated as CASSLAVGLISIQYF. V gene TRBV12-3 or TRBV12-4 combines with J gene TRBJ2-4; no definite D call. The CDR3 runs 15 residues. Trimming left V 0 bases short and J 9 bases short, with 15 bases between.

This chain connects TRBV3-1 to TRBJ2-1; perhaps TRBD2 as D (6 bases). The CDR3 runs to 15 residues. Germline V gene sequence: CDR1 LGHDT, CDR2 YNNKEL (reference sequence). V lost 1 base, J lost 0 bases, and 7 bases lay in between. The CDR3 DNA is TGTGCCAGCAGCCAAGGGGGGGTCTCCTACAATGAGCAGTTCTTC. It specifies CASSQGGVSYNEQFF.

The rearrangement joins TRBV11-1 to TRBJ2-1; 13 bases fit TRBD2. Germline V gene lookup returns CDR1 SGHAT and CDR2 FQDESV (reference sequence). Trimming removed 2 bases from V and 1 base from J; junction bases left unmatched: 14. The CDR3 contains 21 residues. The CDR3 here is CASSLKGEHRLAGGSYNEQFF. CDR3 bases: TGTGCCAGCAGCTTAAAGGGAGAACACCGACTAGCGGGGGGATCCTACAATGAGCAGTTCTTC.

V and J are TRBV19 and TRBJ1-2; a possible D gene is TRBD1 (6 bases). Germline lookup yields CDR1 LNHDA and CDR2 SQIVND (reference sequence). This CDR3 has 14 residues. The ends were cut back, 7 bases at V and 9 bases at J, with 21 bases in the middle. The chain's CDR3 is CASNRREQGWSYTF. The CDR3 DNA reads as TGTGCCAGTAACCGCAGGGAACAGGGATGGAGCTACACCTTC.